The entry below describes one TCR beta chain. Its antigen is currently not known. The sample holds no much larger clone one base away, and base qualities are not on file. The data belong to a study of CD8 T cells in ankylosing spondylitis (TCRdb year 2017). Regarding the complete study: To find TCR variants linked to disease, the study profiled T cell receptor beta repertoires in ankylosing spondylitis patients and healthy donors. Peripheral blood was sampled, and synovial fluid was additionally collected from ankylosing spondylitis patients. In total, the full study cohort was made up of approximately 99 healthy donors and more than 20 ankylosing spondylitis patients. On the study overall, not on this receptor specifically: The disease-linked clones were reported to be significantly enriched in matched synovial fluid samples from ankylosing spondylitis patients. Some of the motif variants had been reported before in the synovial fluid and blood of reactive arthritis patients, a finding that suggests common disease-initiation mechanisms. A TCR beta motif made up of roughly eight highly homologous amino acid variants appeared to be characteristic of blood from ankylosing spondylitis patients. In peripheral blood, the disease-linked clones were found at relatively low frequencies and had a CD8+ phenotype.

Instrument on record: Illumina HiSeq 2500. Quantitative 5'-RACE with molecular barcodes was the method used to prepare the TCR beta libraries. In the source study's methods: A new computational method based on a probabilistic model of VDJ rearrangement was used to identify disease-linked TCR variants. The raw public data were reprocessed by TCRdb itself: fastp quality trimming at Q25, MiXCR clonotype calling, in-frame beta chains only. Duplicate CDR3 protein sequences are folded into a single record with the most common DNA and genes. TCRdb, not the original authors, processed these V and J calls. This sample has approximately 210,000 distinct CDR3 sequences in its table, and over 10% of those were observed once. The top ten clonotypes cover about 15% of the sample. The clonotype comes from a male donor with ankylosing spondylitis or in good health (not recorded which). Sequencing used blood, either unsorted or a sorted T cell fraction (not recorded which).

The nucleotide sequence is TGTGCCAGCAGCCAAGACCTAAATCCTAACACAGATACGCAGTATTTT. Translated, it reads CASSQDLNPNTDTQYF. This receptor chain uses TRBV3-1 and TRBJ2-3; the D gene identity is not certain. The trim is 0 bases for V and 2 bases for J, with a gap of 12 bases between the germline ends. CDR1 and CDR2, looked up from the germline V gene (reference sequence), are LGHDT and YNNKEL. The CDR3 measures 16 amino acids from cysteine to phenylalanine. The CDR3 DNA has 48 bases and is translated from base 1.